The 3 T cell receptor beta chains presented below share a single source sample, sequenced in a study of patients and donors after allogeneic stem cell transplantation. TCRdb reprocessed the RT-PCR reads via MiXCR and lists one record per CDR3 protein. The table records about 210,000 distinct CDR3 sequences, less than 50% of them present only once. Sequencing input: blood, either unsorted or a sorted T cell fraction (not recorded which). The receptors derive from a human donor who was either an allogeneic HSCT recipient or a stem cell or donor lymphocyte infusion donor (not recorded which). It is not recorded whose cells these are; they may come from a transplant donor.

The chain links TRBV25-1 to TRBJ1-4, with 7 bases fitting TRBD1. CDR3 size: 15 residues. The germline V gene has CDR1 MGHDK and CDR2 SYGVNS. V shed 6 bases, J shed 4 bases, and the junction held 8 bases outside the gene matches. This CDR3 reads CASSPGGTDNEKLFF. As DNA, the CDR3 is TGTGCCAGCAGCCCCGGGGGGACAGATAATGAAAAACTGTTTTTT.

The chain combines TRBV7-2 with TRBJ2-1; 7 nucleotides line up with TRBD1. The CDR3 loop spans 14 amino acids. The V segment lost 2 bases and the J segment 6 bases; nucleotides outside the gene matches: 4. Germline V gene sequence: CDR1 SGHTA, CDR2 FQGNSA. In DNA form, the CDR3 reads TGTGCCAGCAGCTTATCGACAGGGTCCAATGAGCAGTTCTTC. It codes for CASSLSTGSNEQFF.

The chain employs TRBV12-3 or TRBV12-4 and TRBJ1-1; no clear D. Trimming removed 3 bases at V and 1 base at J, with 9 bases between. The CDR3 has 14 amino acids. The CDR3 DNA is TGTGCCAGCAGTTTTTTTCTTGAGAACACTGAAGCTTTCTTT. Translated: CASSFFLENTEAFF.